This entry lists 25 T cell receptor beta chains sequenced from one sample in a study of regulatory T cells in long-lasting Graves disease. To make TCR beta libraries, researchers used iRepertoire HTBI primers and Arm-PCR of CDR3 regions. TCRdb reprocessed the multiplex PCR reads via MiXCR and lists one record per CDR3 protein. The data hold roughly 560,000 distinct CDR3 sequences, with 12% observed a single time. As to time point: newly diagnosed GD, antithyroid drugs for less than 3 months. Isolated PBMC RNA provided the starting material for the TCR library. The same data also contributed to another study, on T cells in Graves' hyperthyroidism and ophthalmopathy.

This material consisted of peripheral blood mononuclear cells (PBMCs), taken at new diagnosis, from a patient treated with antithyroid drugs. These receptors all stem from a woman aged 30 to 39 with Graves disease.

This rearrangement joins TRBV4-1 to TRBJ1-2, with D perhaps matching TRBD1 (5 bases). The CDR3 is 15 amino acids. Per the germline V gene, CDR1 is MGHRA and CDR2 is YSYEKL. V dropped 0 bases and J dropped 2 bases, with 10 bases sitting between them. In DNA, the CDR3 is TGCGCCAGCAGCCAAGAGGGCAGGGAGAACTATGGCTACACCTTC. It yields the protein CASSQEGRENYGYTF.

This chain links TRBV6-5 with TRBJ1-1; D is uncertain. Trimming shortened V by 2 bases and J by 6 bases, and 10 bases separated the two germline ends. The CDR3 runs 13 residues. Per the germline V gene, CDR1 is MNHEY and CDR2 is SVGAGI. The CDR3 loop reads CASSYRERAEAFF. The CDR3 nucleotides read TGTGCCAGCAGTTACCGGGAGAGGGCTGAAGCTTTCTTT.

The rearrangement joins TRBV19 to TRBJ2-3; D unresolved. The CDR3 is 16 amino acids. Germline V gene lookup returns CDR1 LNHDA and CDR2 SQIVND (reference sequence). Trimming shortened V by 2 bases and J by 6 bases, and 18 bases separated the two germline ends. The CDR3: CASSILPSSLTDTQYF. CDR3 DNA: TGTGCCAGTAGTATACTACCCTCCAGCCTCACGGATACGCAGTATTTT.

This clonotype was picked up many times. The chain combines TRBV27 with TRBJ2-4; D may be TRBD2 (6 bases). The CDR3 length is 16 residues. Trimming left V 3 bases short and J 0 bases short, with 12 bases between. Per the germline V gene, CDR1 is MNHEY and CDR2 is SMNVEV (reference sequence). This chain's CDR3 is CASSLKRVLAKNIQYF. CDR3 sequence (DNA): TGTGCCAGCAGTTTGAAGCGGGTCCTAGCCAAAAACATTCAGTACTTC.

In its sample, this clonotype was seen many times. The gene calls are TRBV7-6 and TRBJ2-7; 8 bases are shared with TRBD2. CDR1 SGHVS and CDR2 FNYEAQ come from the germline V gene. The CDR3 is 18 amino acids. V shed 1 base and J 0 bases; nucleotides not matched to a gene: 11. The CDR3 DNA follows: TGTGCCAGCAGCTTAGGGTATGGCCTAGCGGGCAACTCCTACGAGCAGTACTTC. Protein sequence: CASSLGYGLAGNSYEQYF.

This clonotype was detected ten times or more. This sequence joins TRBV12-3 or TRBV12-4 and TRBJ1-4; TRBD1 matches at 7 bases. The length of the CDR3 is 15 residues. V gave up 5 bases and J gave up 4 bases; unmatched junction bases: 7. In nucleotides, the CDR3 is TGTGCCAGCAGTCCCACAGGGGCGAGTAATGAAAAACTGTTTTTT. Translated: CASSPTGASNEKLFF.

The table lists this clonotype with a few counts. V is TRBV5-1 and J is TRBJ1-2, with a weak D call TRBD1 (5 bases). The CDR3 contains 13 residues. The V and J ends lost 2 bases and 3 bases respectively, with 8 bases between them. Germline V gives CDR1 SGHRS, CDR2 YFSETQ. CDR3 bases: TGCGCCAGCAGCTTACAGGCTCACTATGGCTACACCTTC. Amino acid sequence: CASSLQAHYGYTF.

This clonotype has only a few counts. This chain uses TRBV4-3 with TRBJ1-2, with D tentatively TRBD1 (6 bases). Per germline, CDR1 LGHNA and CDR2 YSLEER. Deletions cut 3 bases from V and 4 bases from J, with 18 bases between. This CDR3 contains 16 residues. The CDR3 DNA is TGCGCCAGCAGCCATCTTGGAGGGGGGTACGGCTATGGCTACACCTTC. Translating it yields CASSHLGGGYGYGYTF.

A word on this clonotype: Since a much larger clone is just one base distant, this may be a read error. The chain recombines TRBV12-3 or TRBV12-4 with TRBJ2-7, with D possibly TRBD1 on 6 matching bases. The V and J ends lost 7 bases and 3 bases respectively, with 22 bases between them. The CDR3 is made up of 16 amino acids. CDR3 sequence reads: CASTNPGVSPYYEQYF. The CDR3 DNA reads TGTGCCAGCACTAACCCAGGGGTGTCGCCTTACTACGAGCAGTACTTC.

Of note for this clonotype: A far larger clone lies a single base away; this is likely a read error. The chain recombines TRBV11-2 with TRBJ1-2, with 8 positions matching TRBD1. The CDR3 loop spans 15 amino acids. V lost 3 bases to trimming and J lost 2 bases; unmatched junction nucleotides: 5. Germline V gives CDR1 SGHAT, CDR2 FQNNGV. The DNA for the CDR3 is TGTGCCAGCAGCTTGGGACAGGAAAACAACTATGGCTACACCTTC. Its translation: CASSLGQENNYGYTF.

This clonotype was observed many times. The junction departs from germline at one end; a sequencing error may be responsible. V and J are TRBV10-2 and TRBJ2-1, with a tentative D call TRBD1 (6 bases). The CDR3 is made up of 13 amino acids. The germline gives CDR1 WSHSY, CDR2 SAAADI. The CDR3 spells CATATGSYNEQFF. DNA of the CDR3: TGTGCCACGGCGACAGGATCCTACAATGAGCAGTTCTTC.

This clonotype was recorded at least ten times. The chain carries TRBV4-1 and TRBJ1-4, with D possibly matching TRBD1 (6 bases). The germline V gene encodes CDR1 MGHRA and CDR2 YSYEKL. Trimming cost V 0 bases and J 2 bases, with 10 bases left between them. This CDR3 is built from 16 residues. Written as DNA, the CDR3 is TGCGCCAGCAGCCAAGAGGGCAGGGGTACTAATGAAAAACTGTTTTTT. As protein: CASSQEGRGTNEKLFF.

This clonotype was detected a few times. A read error may produce the germline difference seen at one junction end. CDR3 sequence reads: CASSPGQIYKQYF. CDR3 nucleotides: TGTGCCAGCAGTCCGGGACAGATCTACAAGCAGTACTTC. The chain combines TRBV28 with TRBJ2-7; 7 bases align to TRBD1. Germline V gene sequence: CDR1 MDHEN, CDR2 SYDVKM. The CDR3 consists of 13 residues.

In this sample, this clonotype turned up many times. The chain is built from TRBV2 and TRBJ1-5; TRBD1 agrees at 9 bases. CDR3 length equals 17 residues. Trimming removed 1 base from V and 5 bases from J; junction bases left unmatched: 9. CDR1 and CDR2 from the germline V gene are SNHLY and FYNNEI. CDR3 residues: CASSEDRRGTGYQPQHF. CDR3 nucleotides: TGTGCCAGCAGTGAAGACCGTCGTGGGACAGGGTATCAGCCCCAGCATTTT.

This clonotype was seen at least ten times. This sequence joins TRBV15 and TRBJ2-3; 7 bases line up with TRBD2. CDR1 is LNHNV and CDR2 is YYDKDF in the germline V gene (reference sequence). J gave up 4 bases and V 0 bases, and 10 bases lay outside the gene matches. This CDR3 is 17 amino acids long. The CDR3 is CATSRDETSIHSDTQYF. CDR3 coding DNA: TGTGCCACCAGCAGAGATGAGACTAGCATTCACTCAGATACGCAGTATTTT.

The CDR3 spells CASSTGRGDTEAFF. The CDR3 DNA is TGCGCCAGCAGCACCGGTCGGGGGGACACTGAAGCTTTCTTT. The chain combines TRBV5-1 with TRBJ1-1, with D perhaps matching TRBD1 (5 bases). V shed 4 bases and J shed 3 bases, with 13 bases lying between them. This CDR3 has 14 amino acids. CDR1 is SGHRS and CDR2 is YFSETQ in the germline V gene.

This clonotype has ten or more counts. The chain is built from TRBV6-2 or TRBV6-3 and TRBJ1-1, with a weak D call TRBD1 (6 bases). The CDR3 contains 15 residues. V shed 2 bases and J shed 1 base, with 11 bases lying between them. In germline, CDR1 is MNHEY, CDR2 SVGEGT. The CDR3 spells CASSYLGQTNTEAFF. CDR3 in DNA: TGTGCCAGCAGTTACCTAGGACAGACGAACACTGAAGCTTTCTTT.

This clonotype occurred a few times. This chain links TRBV29-1 with TRBJ1-3; no reliable D call. The V end lost 4 bases, the J end lost 0 bases, and 4 bases lay between the germline ends. This CDR3 is 12 amino acids long. Germline CDR1 and CDR2: SQVTM and ANQGSEA. The CDR3 reads CSVAGSGNTIYF. The CDR3 nucleotides read TGCAGCGTTGCAGGCTCTGGAAACACCATATATTTT. Together with reference TRBV29-1 and TRBJ1-3, the CDR3 gives the full variable domain: SAVISQKPSRDICQRGTSLTIQCQVDSQVTMMFWYRQQPGQSLTLIATANQGSEATYESGFVIDKFPISRPNLTFSTLTVSNMSPEDSSIYLCSVAGSGNTIYFGEGSWLTVV.

The J gene is TRBJ2-6, the V gene TRBV6-1; TRBD1 or TRBD2 may be the D gene (5 bases each). In germline, CDR1 is MNHNS, CDR2 SASEGT. This CDR3 is built from 16 residues. Trimming pared 8 bases from V and 1 base from J, leaving 15 bases between. CDR3 nucleotide sequence: TGTGCCAGCGACTGGGACGGATGGTCTGGGGCCAACGTCCTGACTTTC. Protein sequence: CASDWDGWSGANVLTF.

There are many counts of this clonotype. The V gene is TRBV20-1, the J gene TRBJ1-5; a weak D match, TRBD1 (6 bases). In germline, CDR1 is DFQATT, CDR2 SNEGSKA (reference sequence). Trimming shortened V by 3 bases and J by 3 bases, and 9 bases separated the two germline ends. This CDR3 has 13 residues. In nucleotides, the CDR3 is TGCAGTGCTAGCAGGGACACCAATCAGCCCCAGCATTTT. Residues: CSASRDTNQPQHF.

This clonotype was seen repeatedly, ten times or more. The chain links TRBV28 to TRBJ1-1; D unclear. V was shortened by 5 bases and J by 0 bases, with 10 bases between the two germline ends. CDR1 and CDR2 (germline): MDHEN, SYDVKM. The CDR3 is 14 residues long. CDR3 sequence reads: CASSGLTMNTEAFF. CDR3 DNA sequence: TGTGCCAGCAGTGGACTCACCATGAACACTGAAGCTTTCTTT.

The V gene is TRBV7-8, the J gene TRBJ2-2; D is possibly TRBD1 (6 bases). The CDR3 runs 14 residues. CDR1 is SGHVS and CDR2 is FQNEAQ in the germline V gene. The V gene lost 4 bases and the J gene lost 6 bases, with 12 bases spanning the gap. In nucleotides, the CDR3 is TGTGCCAGCAGCTCGGACAGCTGGGCCGGGGAGCTGTTTTTT. Translating gives CASSSDSWAGELFF.

The sample holds many counts of this clonotype. The chain joins TRBV7-2 to TRBJ2-2; D gene unclear. There are 14 residues in the CDR3. The V gene's germline CDR1 is SGHTA and CDR2 FQGNSA. Trimming pared 0 bases from V and 5 bases from J, leaving 7 bases between. The CDR3 reads CASSLAELTGELFF. CDR3 bases: TGTGCCAGCAGCTTAGCGGAACTAACCGGGGAGCTGTTTTTT.

This clonotype was recorded many times. V is TRBV2 and J is TRBJ1-6; D remains unclear. Germline V CDR1 and CDR2: SNHLY, FYNNEI. The CDR3 loop spans 14 amino acids. Trimming pared 2 bases from V and 8 bases from J, leaving 10 bases between. CDR3 in DNA: TGTGCCAGCAGTGAAATTAATAGGGATTCACCCCTCCACTTT. Amino acid sequence: CASSEINRDSPLHF. The variable domain in full, with the rest retrieved from reference TRBV2 and TRBJ1-6, is EPEVTQTPSHQVTQMGQEVILRCVPISNHLYFYWYRQILGQKVEFLVSFYNNEISEKSEIFDDQFSVERPDGSNFTLKIRSTKLEDSAMYFCASSEINRDSPLHFGNGTRLTVT.

This clonotype was recorded at least ten times. The chain couples TRBV24-1 to TRBJ2-1, with D unresolved. Between the trimmed V and J ends, which lost 1 base and 4 bases, there was a span of 10 bases. Germline loops: CDR1 KGHDR, CDR2 SFDVKD. This CDR3 has 15 residues. CDR3 in DNA: TGTGCCACCAGTGATTTCGGACGCCGATACAATGAGCAGTTCTTC. It specifies CATSDFGRRYNEQFF.